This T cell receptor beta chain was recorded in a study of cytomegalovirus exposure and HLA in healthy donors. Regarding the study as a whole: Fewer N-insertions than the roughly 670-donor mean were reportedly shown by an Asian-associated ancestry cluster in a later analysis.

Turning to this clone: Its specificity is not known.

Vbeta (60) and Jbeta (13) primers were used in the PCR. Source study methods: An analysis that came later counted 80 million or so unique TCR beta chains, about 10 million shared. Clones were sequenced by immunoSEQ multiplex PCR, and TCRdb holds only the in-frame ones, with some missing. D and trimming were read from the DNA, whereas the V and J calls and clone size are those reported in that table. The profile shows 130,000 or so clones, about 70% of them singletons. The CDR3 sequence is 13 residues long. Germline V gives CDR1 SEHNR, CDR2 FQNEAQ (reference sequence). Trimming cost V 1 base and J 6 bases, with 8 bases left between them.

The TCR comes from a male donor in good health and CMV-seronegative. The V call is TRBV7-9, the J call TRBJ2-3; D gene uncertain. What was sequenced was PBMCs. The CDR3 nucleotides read TGTGCCAGCAGCTTAGTCCCCATGGATACGCAGTATTTT. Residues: CASSLVPMDTQYF.